This T cell receptor beta chain was sequenced for a study of early T cells in non-severe SARS-CoV-2 infection. Using its own MiXCR run on the 5' RACE reads, TCRdb lists one record per CDR3 protein. The sample contains 40,000 to 45,000 distinct CDR3 sequences, approximately 6.1% of which appear only once. The trim removed 1 base at V and 6 bases at J, leaving 0 bases unmatched. The CDR3 spans 13 residues. CDR1 and CDR2 (germline): SGHAT, FQNNGV. The table lists this clonotype with many counts. The TCR comes from an adult who was a healthcare worker with PCR-confirmed SARS-CoV-2 infection or an uninfected control (not recorded which). Sample: whole blood, taken at baseline. The rearrangement links TRBV11-2 to TRBJ2-7; 10 nucleotides align to TRBD2. The CDR3 region is CASSLGLAGEQYF. CDR3 DNA: TGTGCCAGCAGCTTAGGACTAGCGGGCGAGCAGTACTTC.